Listed below are T cell receptor beta chains from one sample, sequenced in a study of cytomegalovirus exposure and HLA in healthy donors. The data were produced by immunoSEQ multiplex PCR, yet TCRdb's version contains in-frame clones alone and is incomplete. This listing includes some 84,000 clones. Source material: PBMCs. The origin of the receptors is a man aged 50 to 59 in good health and CMV-seronegative. CDR3s include the opening cysteine and the closing phenylalanine or tryptophan. Each record gives: J gene, V gene, CDR3 protein.

TRBJ1-1 | TRBV4-3 | CASSPTTLRGNTEAFF
TRBJ2-2 | TRBV18 | CASSPRWTSGAGELFF
TRBJ2-3 | TRBV6-1 | CASNGGPSRTDTQYF
TRBJ1-2 | TRBV2 | CASSELSRRAGGYTF
TRBJ1-1 | TRBV5-1 | CASSLALNTEAFF
TRBJ1-6 | TRBV5-6 | CASSLVQGDISPLHF
TRBJ1-1 | TRBV19 | CASSIRGTANTEAFF
TRBJ2-1 | TRBV19 | CASSFRSAYNEQFF
TRBJ2-7 | TRBV5-1 | CASSLGQSYEQYF
TRBJ2-7 | TRBV18 | CASSPPTGTGRVNEQYF
TRBJ2-3 | TRBV7-9 | CASSSTRTGGSDTQYF
TRBJ2-7 | TRBV18 | CASSPAWGQGEEQYF
TRBJ1-2 | TRBV5-1 | CASSLAGEGGYGYTF
TRBJ2-5 | TRBV28 | CASRRTDQETQYF
TRBJ2-2 | TRBV7-3 | CASSPHQTGGHGELFF
TRBJ1-1 | TRBV5-1 | CASSLALGGTEAFF
TRBJ2-2 | TRBV19 | CASSSREGTGELFF
TRBJ2-7 | TRBV6-5 | CASSYGTGGYEQYF